This T cell receptor beta chain was documented in a study of response to subunit inactivated influenza vaccine. TCRdb ran MiXCR on the RT-PCR reads and lists one entry per CDR3 protein. This table has about 570,000 distinct CDR3 sequences, about 12% appearing once. This CDR3 has 15 residues. Germline V gene lookup returns CDR1 MGHRA and CDR2 YSYEKL. Germline trimming cut 1 base from V and 2 bases from J; bases unmatched to any gene: 2. This receptor was identified in a man between 45 and 60 years old who received an inactivated influenza vaccine. Here the sequenced sample was PBMCs from blood, taken on the day of vaccination. The chain joins TRBV4-1 to TRBJ1-2; 9 bases align to TRBD1. CDR3 protein: CASSQVGQGNYGYTF. The CDR3 DNA reads TGCGCCAGCAGCCAAGTCGGACAGGGGAACTATGGCTACACCTTC.